This entry concerns a single T cell receptor beta chain. Its specificity is not known. Sequencing was performed with immunoSEQ multiplex PCR; in TCRdb, only in-frame clones are kept and a portion is missing. Among about 110,000 clones, roughly 86% were seen once, and the ten largest hold about 3%. The source of the sample is a study of T cell responses to AZD1222 COVID-19 vaccine. Findings and limits, study-wide: Repertoires were sampled only after the peak T cell response. Mostly white British, mostly female donors; authors suggested clonal diversity may be underestimated. Just a handful of AZD1222 recipients were seropositive at baseline. Rises in breadth and depth of Spike-specific TCRs came after two AZD1222 doses.

This CDR3 is 12 amino acids long. Germline CDR1 is MNHNY and CDR2 is SVGAGI (reference sequence). The V end was cut by 4 bases, the J end by 3 bases, with 6 bases between. This sequence joins TRBV6-6 and TRBJ1-1, with unresolved D. This receptor was obtained from an adult in good health. The sample consisted of peripheral blood, taken on day 0 of AZD1222 vaccination. The DNA for the CDR3 is TGTGCCAGCAGTTCTTTGGACACTGAAGCTTTCTTT. It specifies CASSSLDTEAFF.